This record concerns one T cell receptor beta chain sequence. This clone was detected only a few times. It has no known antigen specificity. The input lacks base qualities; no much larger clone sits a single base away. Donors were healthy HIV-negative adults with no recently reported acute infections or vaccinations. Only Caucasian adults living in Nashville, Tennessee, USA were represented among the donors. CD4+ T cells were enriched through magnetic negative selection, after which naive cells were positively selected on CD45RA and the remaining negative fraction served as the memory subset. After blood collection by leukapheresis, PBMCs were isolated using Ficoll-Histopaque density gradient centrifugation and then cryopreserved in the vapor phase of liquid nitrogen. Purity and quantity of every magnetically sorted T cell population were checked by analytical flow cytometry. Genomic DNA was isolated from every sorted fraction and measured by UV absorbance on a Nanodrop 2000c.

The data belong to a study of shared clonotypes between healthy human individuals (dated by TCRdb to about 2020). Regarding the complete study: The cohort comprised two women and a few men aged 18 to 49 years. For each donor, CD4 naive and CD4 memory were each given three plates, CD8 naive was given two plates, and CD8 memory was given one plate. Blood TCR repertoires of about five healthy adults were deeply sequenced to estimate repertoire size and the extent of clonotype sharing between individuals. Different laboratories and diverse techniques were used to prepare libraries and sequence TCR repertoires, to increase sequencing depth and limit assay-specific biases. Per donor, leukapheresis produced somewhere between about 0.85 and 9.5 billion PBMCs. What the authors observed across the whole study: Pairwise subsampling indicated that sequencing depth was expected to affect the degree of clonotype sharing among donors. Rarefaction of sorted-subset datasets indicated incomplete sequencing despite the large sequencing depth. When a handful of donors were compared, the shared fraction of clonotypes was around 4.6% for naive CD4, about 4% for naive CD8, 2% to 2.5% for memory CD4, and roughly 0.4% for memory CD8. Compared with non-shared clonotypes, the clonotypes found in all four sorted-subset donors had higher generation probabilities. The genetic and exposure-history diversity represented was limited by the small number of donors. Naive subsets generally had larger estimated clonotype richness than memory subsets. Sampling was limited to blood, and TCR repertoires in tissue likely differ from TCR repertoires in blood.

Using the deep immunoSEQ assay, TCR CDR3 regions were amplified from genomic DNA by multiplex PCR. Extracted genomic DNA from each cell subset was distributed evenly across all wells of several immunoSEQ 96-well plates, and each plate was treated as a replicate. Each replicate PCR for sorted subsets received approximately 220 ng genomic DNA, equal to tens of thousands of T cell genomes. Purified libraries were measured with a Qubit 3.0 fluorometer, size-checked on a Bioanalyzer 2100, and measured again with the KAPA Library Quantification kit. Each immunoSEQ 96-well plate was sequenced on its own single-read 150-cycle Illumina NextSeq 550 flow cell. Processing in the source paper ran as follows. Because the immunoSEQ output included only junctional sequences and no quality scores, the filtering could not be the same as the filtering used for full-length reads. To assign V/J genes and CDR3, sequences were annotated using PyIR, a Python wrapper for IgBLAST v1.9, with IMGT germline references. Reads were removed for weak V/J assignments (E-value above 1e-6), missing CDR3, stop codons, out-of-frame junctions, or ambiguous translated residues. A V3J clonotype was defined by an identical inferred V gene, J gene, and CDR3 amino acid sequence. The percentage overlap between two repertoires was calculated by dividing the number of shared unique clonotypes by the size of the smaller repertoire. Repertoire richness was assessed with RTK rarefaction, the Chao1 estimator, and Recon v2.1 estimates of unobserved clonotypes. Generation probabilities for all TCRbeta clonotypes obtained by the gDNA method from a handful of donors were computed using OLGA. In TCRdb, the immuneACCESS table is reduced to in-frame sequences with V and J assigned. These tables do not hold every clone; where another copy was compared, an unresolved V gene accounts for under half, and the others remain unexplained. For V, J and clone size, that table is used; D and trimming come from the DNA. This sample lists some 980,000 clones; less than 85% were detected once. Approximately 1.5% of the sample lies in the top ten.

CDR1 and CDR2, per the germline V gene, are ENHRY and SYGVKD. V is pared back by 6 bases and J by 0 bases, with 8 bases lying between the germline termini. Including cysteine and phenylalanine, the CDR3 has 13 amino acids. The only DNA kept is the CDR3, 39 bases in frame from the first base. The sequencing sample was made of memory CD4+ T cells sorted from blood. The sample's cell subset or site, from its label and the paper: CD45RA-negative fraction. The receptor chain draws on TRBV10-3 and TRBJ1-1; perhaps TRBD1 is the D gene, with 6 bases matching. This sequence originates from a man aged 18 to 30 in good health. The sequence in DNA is TGTGCCATCAGGGGACATCTGAACACTGAAGCTTTCTTT. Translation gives CAIRGHLNTEAFF.